The 15 T cell receptor beta chains listed next were all sequenced from one sample in a study of CD8 T cells in ankylosing spondylitis. Study conclusions and caveats: Among TCR beta sequences, a motif of roughly 8 highly homologous variants appeared characteristic of ankylosing spondylitis blood.

A single record per CDR3 protein comes from TCRdb applying MiXCR to the 5' RACE reads. This sample carries about 420,000 distinct CDR3 sequences, 20% to 25% of them seen once, and the ten largest clones take less than 20%. No antigens are known for them. The sequencing input was blood, either unsorted or a sorted T cell fraction (not recorded which). All receptors come from a male donor with ankylosing spondylitis.

V is TRBV25-1 and J is TRBJ1-1; 10 bases line up with TRBD1. J lost 4 bases, V lost 1 base, and 3 bases had no gene match. Germline V gene data show CDR1 as MGHDK and CDR2 as SYGVNS. The CDR3 is 15 residues long. CDR3 loop: CASSEFRTGGTEAFF. The CDR3 nucleotides read TGTGCCAGCAGTGAATTTCGGACAGGGGGCACTGAAGCTTTCTTT.

In its sample, this clonotype was seen a few times. The chain is built from TRBV20-1 and TRBJ2-1; D is undetermined. The CDR3 spans 15 residues. Germline V lookup: CDR1 DFQATT, CDR2 SNEGSKA (reference sequence). V was pared by 0 bases and J by 7 bases, with 16 bases between. CDR3 nucleotides: TGCAGTGCTAGAGATAGTCATGAGGACCTGAATGAGCAGTTCTTC. Residues: CSARDSHEDLNEQFF.

There are a few counts of this clonotype. The chain employs TRBV6-5 and TRBJ1-2, with TRBD1 matching 7 bases. The germline CDR1 and CDR2 sequences are MNHEY and SVGAGI. The ends lost 0 bases at V and 4 bases at J; junction bases unmatched: 8. This CDR3 is built from 16 residues. CDR3 bases: TGTGCCAGCAGTTACTCGACAGGGATCTCTTCCTATGGCTACACCTTC. This codes for CASSYSTGISSYGYTF.

Many counts were recorded for this clonotype. An end of the junction does not agree with germline; a read error may underlie this. The V call is TRBV3-1, the J call TRBJ2-3; D remains unclear. Germline V gene lookup returns CDR1 LGHDT and CDR2 YNNKEL (reference sequence). This CDR3 region has 13 residues. In nucleotides, the CDR3 is TGCGCCAGCAGCCGGCCTAGCACAGATACGCAGTATTTT. It is translated as CASSRPSTDTQYF.

This clonotype was counted a few times. V usage is TRBV10-3 and J usage is TRBJ2-1; 14 nucleotides agree with TRBD2. CDR3 size: 14 residues. Germline-derived CDR1 and CDR2 are ENHRY and SYGVKD. V shed 6 bases, J shed 13 bases, and the junction held 8 bases outside the gene matches. This CDR3 is CAISELGLAGVQFF. CDR3 nucleotide sequence: TGTGCCATCAGCGAATTGGGACTAGCGGGAGTACAGTTCTTC.

The chain couples TRBV5-1 to TRBJ2-1; a weak D match, TRBD1 (6 bases). Between the trimmed V and J ends, which lost 0 bases and 4 bases, there was a span of 14 bases. Germline V lookup: CDR1 SGHRS, CDR2 YFSETQ. The CDR3 is made up of 16 amino acids. CDR3 region: CASSLAGQRLYNEQFF. CDR3 sequence (DNA): TGCGCCAGCAGCTTGGCCGGACAGAGACTGTACAATGAGCAGTTCTTC.

This clonotype occurred a few times. V gene TRBV2 combines with J gene TRBJ2-3; D unclear. V was shortened by 7 bases and J by 2 bases, with 16 bases between the two germline ends. The CDR3 consists of 15 residues. Germline V lookup: CDR1 SNHLY, CDR2 FYNNEI. The CDR3, as DNA: TGTGCCAGCAAACCCAGGACGCTCCCCACAGATACGCAGTATTTT. This codes for CASKPRTLPTDTQYF.

This clonotype has a count of ten or more. V is TRBV25-1 and J is TRBJ2-1; a weak D match, TRBD1 (6 bases). V was trimmed by 1 base and J by 5 bases, leaving 12 bases between them. The V gene's germline CDR1 is MGHDK and CDR2 SYGVNS. This CDR3 is 15 amino acids long. CDR3 residues: CASSEWGTSNNEQFF. The CDR3 nucleotides are TGTGCCAGCAGTGAATGGGGGACATCAAACAATGAGCAGTTCTTC.

This chain uses TRBV20-1 with TRBJ1-1; a weak D match, TRBD1 (5 bases). This CDR3 has 13 residues. V was pared by 3 bases and J by 5 bases, with 13 bases between. Germline values: CDR1 DFQATT, CDR2 SNEGSKA (reference sequence). CDR3 in DNA: TGCAGTGCTAGGTCAGGGCTTTGGACTGAAGCTTTCTTT. It encodes CSARSGLWTEAFF.

This chain joins TRBV28 and TRBJ2-7; D uncertain. Germline CDR1 MDHEN, CDR2 SYDVKM. The V end lost 6 bases, the J end lost 3 bases, and 18 bases lay between the germline ends. The CDR3 is 15 residues long. The CDR3 DNA follows: TGTGCCAGCAGCCCTCATAATGCCTTGGGCTACGAGCAGTACTTC. Translation gives CASSPHNALGYEQYF.

V and J are TRBV12-3 or TRBV12-4 and TRBJ1-6; maybe TRBD1 (5 bases). Trimming removed 3 bases at V and 7 bases at J, with 13 bases between. This CDR3 contains 15 residues. CDR3 protein: CASSFQQGRNSPLHF. The CDR3 DNA is TGTGCCAGCAGTTTTCAGCAGGGTAGGAATTCACCCCTCCACTTT.

This chain links TRBV3-1 with TRBJ2-1; D is unresolved. Germline V gene sequence: CDR1 LGHDT, CDR2 YNNKEL (reference sequence). The CDR3 consists of 17 residues. Trimming left V 0 bases short and J 6 bases short, with 18 bases between. The CDR3: CASSQEFERKIPNEQFF. CDR3 sequence (DNA): TGTGCCAGCAGCCAAGAATTCGAGAGAAAAATCCCCAATGAGCAGTTCTTC.

Details on this clonotype: At one end the junction does not follow the germline gene, possibly because of a read error. The chain couples TRBV5-1 to TRBJ2-1, with TRBD2 matching 11 bases. Germline CDR1 reads SGHRS; CDR2 reads YFSETQ. There are 15 residues in the CDR3. CDR3 sequence: CASSFSGRAYNEQFF. CDR3 sequence (DNA): TGCGCCAGCAGCTTTAGCGGGAGGGCCTATAATGAGCAGTTCTTC.

The chain couples TRBV29-1 to TRBJ2-3; 11 bases are shared with TRBD2. Trimming removed 3 bases from V and 0 bases from J; junction bases left unmatched: 5. Looked up from germline, CDR1 is SQVTM and CDR2 is ANQGSEA. The CDR3 runs to 16 residues. The CDR3 spells CSVERTSGHSTDTQYF. The CDR3 nucleotides read TGCAGCGTTGAGAGGACTAGCGGGCATAGCACAGATACGCAGTATTTT.

In its sample, this clonotype was seen many times. The rearrangement joins TRBV28 to TRBJ2-5; D gene ambiguous. Germline V gives CDR1 MDHEN, CDR2 SYDVKM. Deletions cut 5 bases from V and 1 base from J, with 5 bases between. This CDR3 spans 12 amino acids. CDR3 amino acids: CASSPPQETQYF. As DNA, the CDR3 is TGTGCCAGCAGTCCCCCCCAAGAGACCCAGTACTTC.